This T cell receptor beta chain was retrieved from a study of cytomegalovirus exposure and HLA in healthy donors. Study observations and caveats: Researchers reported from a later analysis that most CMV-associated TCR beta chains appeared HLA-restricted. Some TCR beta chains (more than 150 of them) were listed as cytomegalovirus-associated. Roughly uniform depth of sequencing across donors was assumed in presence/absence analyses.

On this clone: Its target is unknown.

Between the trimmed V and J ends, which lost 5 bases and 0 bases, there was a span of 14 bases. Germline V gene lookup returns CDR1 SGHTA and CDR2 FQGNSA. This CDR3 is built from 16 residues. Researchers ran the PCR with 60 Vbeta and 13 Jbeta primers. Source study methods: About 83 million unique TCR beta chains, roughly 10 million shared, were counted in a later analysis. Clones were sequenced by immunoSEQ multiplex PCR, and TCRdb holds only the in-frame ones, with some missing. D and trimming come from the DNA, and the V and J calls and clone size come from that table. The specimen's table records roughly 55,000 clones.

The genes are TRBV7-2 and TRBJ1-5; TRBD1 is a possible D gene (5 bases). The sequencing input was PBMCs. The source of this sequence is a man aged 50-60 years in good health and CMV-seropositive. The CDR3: CASSPSGGVSNQPQHF. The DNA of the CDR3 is TGTGCCAGCAGCCCCTCTGGGGGGGTTAGCAATCAGCCCCAGCATTTT.